This is a list of T cell receptor beta chains from one sample in a study of CD4 T cells in relation to SARS-CoV-2 and coronaviruses. Profiling relied on immunoSEQ multiplex PCR, and the TCRdb table lists in-frame clones only, not all of them. The sample contains 20,000 to 25,000 clones, 76% of which appear only once. Antigens for these TCRs are unknown. Sequencing was done on a sample of CD4+ T cells from PBMCs, cultured in vitro. These TCRs come from a human donor in good health. Both conserved end residues are part of each CDR3.

v_call	j_call	cdr3_aa
TRBV6-5	TRBJ2-7	CASRDSDYEQYF
TRBV5-1	TRBJ2-1	CASSKGQNNEQFF
TRBV11-2	TRBJ2-7	CASSSGLAGYEQYF
TRBV7-9	TRBJ2-1	CASSPHGSSYNEQFF
TRBV4-1	TRBJ1-2	CASSQTPGQDYGYTF
TRBV7-9	TRBJ1-1	CASSLGQERTEAFF
TRBV28	TRBJ1-1	CASGTEIEAFF
TRBV5-1	TRBJ2-5	CASSLRPSGGGDQYF
TRBV7-9	TRBJ2-7	CASSLTGYEQYF
TRBV6-5	TRBJ2-2	CASSPGTVNTGELFF
TRBV15	TRBJ2-2	CATSRAGNSNTGELFF
TRBV19	TRBJ2-2	CASSMGSLNTGELFF
TRBV7-8	TRBJ1-3	CASSRGTGNTIYF
TRBV19	TRBJ1-4	CASSLHSTLLGEKLFF
TRBV29-1	TRBJ2-1	CSVGKGPGALSDHNEQFF
TRBV6-5	TRBJ2-1	CASSYLSGLAGNEQFF
TRBV2	TRBJ2-2	CASSEGGTGELFF
TRBV5-6	TRBJ2-3	CASSLALAGADTQYF
TRBV3-1/TRBV3-2	TRBJ2-1	CASSQEYPSSGRLRSYNEQFF
TRBV15	TRBJ1-2	CATQQGSNYGYTF
TRBV27	TRBJ1-4	CASRTVNEKLFF
TRBV24-1	TRBJ1-2	CATSDSVRQVDYTF
TRBV18	TRBJ1-2	CASSAGTFNYGYTF
TRBV30	TRBJ2-3	CAWHGTSVSTDTQYF
TRBV19	TRBJ2-4	CASSPPPDRVNIQYF
TRBV24-1	TRBJ2-1	CATSDYPRDNEQFF
TRBV7-9	TRBJ1-4	CASSPAGNNEKLFF
TRBV3-1/TRBV3-2	TRBJ1-1	CASSQDTFNTEAFF
TRBV2	TRBJ2-7	CASSVDRGLYEQYF
TRBV5-1	TRBJ2-5	CASSPGTSGQETQYF
TRBV11-2	TRBJ2-3	CASSSLSRTDTQYF
TRBV7-9	TRBJ1-5	CASSLVEAAEPQHF
TRBV24-1	TRBJ2-2	CATSDLGVPGELFF